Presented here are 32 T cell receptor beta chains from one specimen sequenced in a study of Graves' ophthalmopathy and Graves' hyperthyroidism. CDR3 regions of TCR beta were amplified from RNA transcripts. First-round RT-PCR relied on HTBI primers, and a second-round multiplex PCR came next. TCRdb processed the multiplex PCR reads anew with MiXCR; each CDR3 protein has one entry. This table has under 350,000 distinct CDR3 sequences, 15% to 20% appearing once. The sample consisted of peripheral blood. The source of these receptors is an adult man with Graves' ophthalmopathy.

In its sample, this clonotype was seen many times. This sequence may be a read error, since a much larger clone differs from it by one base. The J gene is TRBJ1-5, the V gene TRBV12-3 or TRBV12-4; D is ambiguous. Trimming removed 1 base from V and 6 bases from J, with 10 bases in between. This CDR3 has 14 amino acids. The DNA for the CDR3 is TGTGCCAGCAGTTTAGGTACCAGGAGTCAGCCCCAGCATTTT. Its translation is CASSLGTRSQPQHF.

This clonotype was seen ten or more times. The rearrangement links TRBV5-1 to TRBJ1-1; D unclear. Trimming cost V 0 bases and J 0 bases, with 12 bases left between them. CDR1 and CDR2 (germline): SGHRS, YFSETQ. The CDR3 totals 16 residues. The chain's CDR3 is CASSLEVSHLNTEAFF. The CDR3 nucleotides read TGCGCCAGCAGCTTGGAGGTCAGCCACCTGAACACTGAAGCTTTCTTT.

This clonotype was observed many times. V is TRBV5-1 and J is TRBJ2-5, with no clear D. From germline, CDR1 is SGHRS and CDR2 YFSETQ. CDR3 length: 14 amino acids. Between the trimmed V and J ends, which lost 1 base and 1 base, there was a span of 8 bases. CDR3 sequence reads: CASSLYGGQETQYF. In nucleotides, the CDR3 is TGCGCCAGCAGCTTGTATGGCGGCCAAGAGACCCAGTACTTC.

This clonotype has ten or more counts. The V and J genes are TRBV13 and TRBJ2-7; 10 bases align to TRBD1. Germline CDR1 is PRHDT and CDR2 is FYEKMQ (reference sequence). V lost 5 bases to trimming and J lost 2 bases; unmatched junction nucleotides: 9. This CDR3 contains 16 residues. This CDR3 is CASSDTGTGAAYEQYF. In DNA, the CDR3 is TGTGCCAGCAGCGATACCGGGACAGGGGCCGCCTACGAGCAGTACTTC. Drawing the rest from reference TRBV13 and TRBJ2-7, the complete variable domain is AAGVIQSPRHLIKEKRETATLKCYPIPRHDTVYWYQQGPGQDPQFLISFYEKMQSDKGSIPDRFSAQQFSDYHSELNMSSLELGDSALYFCASSDTGTGAAYEQYFGPGTRLTVT.

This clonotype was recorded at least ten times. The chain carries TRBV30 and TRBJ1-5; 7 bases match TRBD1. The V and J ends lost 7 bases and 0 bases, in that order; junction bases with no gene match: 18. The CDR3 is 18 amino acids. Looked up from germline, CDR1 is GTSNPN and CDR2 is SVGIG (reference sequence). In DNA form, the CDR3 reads TGTGCCTCGAACCGGTTGACAGGGAACCCCTCTAGCAATCAGCCCCAGCATTTT. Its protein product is CASNRLTGNPSSNQPQHF.

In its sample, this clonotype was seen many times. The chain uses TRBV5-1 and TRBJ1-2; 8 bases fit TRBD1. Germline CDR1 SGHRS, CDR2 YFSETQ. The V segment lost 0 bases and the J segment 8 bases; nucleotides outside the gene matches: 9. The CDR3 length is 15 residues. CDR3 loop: CASSLERTGRSGYTF. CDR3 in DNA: TGCGCCAGCAGCTTGGAGAGGACAGGGCGTTCCGGCTACACCTTC.

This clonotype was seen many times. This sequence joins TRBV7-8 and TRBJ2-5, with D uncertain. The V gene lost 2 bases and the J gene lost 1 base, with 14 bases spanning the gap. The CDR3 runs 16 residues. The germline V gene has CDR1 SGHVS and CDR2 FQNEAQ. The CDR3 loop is CASSLLEVSLQETQYF. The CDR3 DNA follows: TGTGCCAGCAGCTTATTAGAAGTCAGCCTCCAAGAGACCCAGTACTTC.

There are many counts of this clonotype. The CDR3 sequence: CASSLFGQSNEQYF. The CDR3 DNA follows: TGTGCCAGCAGCTTATTCGGACAGAGCAACGAGCAGTACTTC. The gene calls are TRBV7-3 and TRBJ2-7, with D tentatively TRBD1 (6 bases). V was trimmed by 2 bases and J by 5 bases, leaving 13 bases between them. Germline CDR1 and CDR2: SGHTA and FQGTGA. The CDR3 has 14 residues.

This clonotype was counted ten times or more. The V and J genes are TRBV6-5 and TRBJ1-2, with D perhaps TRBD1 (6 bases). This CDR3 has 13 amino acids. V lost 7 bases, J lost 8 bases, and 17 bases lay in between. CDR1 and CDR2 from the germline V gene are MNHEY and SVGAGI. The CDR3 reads CASTETGAGGYTF. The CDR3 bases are TGTGCCAGCACCGAGACGGGGGCGGGGGGCTACACCTTC.

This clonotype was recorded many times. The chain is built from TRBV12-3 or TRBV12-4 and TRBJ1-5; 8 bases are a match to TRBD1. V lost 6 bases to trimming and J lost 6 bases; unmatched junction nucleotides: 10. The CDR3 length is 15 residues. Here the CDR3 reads CASSAYETGVQPQHF. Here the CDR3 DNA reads TGTGCCAGCAGCGCCTATGAGACAGGGGTTCAGCCCCAGCATTTT.

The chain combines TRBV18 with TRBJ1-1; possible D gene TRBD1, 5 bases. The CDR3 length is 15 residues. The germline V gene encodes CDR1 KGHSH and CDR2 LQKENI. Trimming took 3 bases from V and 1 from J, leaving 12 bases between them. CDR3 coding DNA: TGTGCCAGCTCACCGGAGGGACTCAGGAACACTGAAGCTTTCTTT. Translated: CASSPEGLRNTEAFF.

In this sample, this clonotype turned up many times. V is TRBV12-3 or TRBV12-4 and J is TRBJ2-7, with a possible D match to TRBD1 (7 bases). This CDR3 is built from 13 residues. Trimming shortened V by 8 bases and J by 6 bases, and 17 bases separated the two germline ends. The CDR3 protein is CASGGPGGREQYF. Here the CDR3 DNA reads TGTGCCAGCGGAGGGCCAGGGGGGCGCGAGCAGTACTTC.

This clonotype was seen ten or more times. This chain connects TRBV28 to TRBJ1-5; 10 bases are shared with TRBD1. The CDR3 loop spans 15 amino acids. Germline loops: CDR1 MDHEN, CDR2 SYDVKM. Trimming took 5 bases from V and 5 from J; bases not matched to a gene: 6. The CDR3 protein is CASSVTGQGDQPQHF. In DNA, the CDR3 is TGTGCCAGCAGTGTGACAGGACAGGGGGATCAGCCCCAGCATTTT.

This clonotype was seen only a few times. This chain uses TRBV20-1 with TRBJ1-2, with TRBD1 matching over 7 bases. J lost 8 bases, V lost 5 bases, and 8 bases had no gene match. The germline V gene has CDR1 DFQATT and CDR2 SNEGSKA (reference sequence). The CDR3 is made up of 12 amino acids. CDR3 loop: CSAEQGSRGYTF. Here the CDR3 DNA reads TGCAGTGCTGAACAGGGGAGTAGAGGCTACACCTTC.

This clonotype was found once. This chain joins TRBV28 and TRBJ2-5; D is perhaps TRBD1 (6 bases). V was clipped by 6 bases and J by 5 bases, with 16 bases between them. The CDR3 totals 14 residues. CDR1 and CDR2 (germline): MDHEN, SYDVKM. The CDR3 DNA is TGTGCCAGCAGGGAAGGATGGGGGCTGGAGACCCAGTACTTC. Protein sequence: CASREGWGLETQYF. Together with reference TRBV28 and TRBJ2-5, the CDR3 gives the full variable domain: DVKVTQSSRYLVKRTGEKVFLECVQDMDHENMFWYRQDPGLGLRLIYFSYDVKMKEKGDIPEGYSVSREKKERFSLILESASTNQTSMYLCASREGWGLETQYFGPGTRLLVL.

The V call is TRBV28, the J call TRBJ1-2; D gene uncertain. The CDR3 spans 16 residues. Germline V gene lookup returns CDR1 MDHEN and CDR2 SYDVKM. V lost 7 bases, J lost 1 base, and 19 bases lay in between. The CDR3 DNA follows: TGTGCCAGCACCTCCCCCCTCCTCTTTCGTAACTATGGCTACACCTTC. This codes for CASTSPLLFRNYGYTF.

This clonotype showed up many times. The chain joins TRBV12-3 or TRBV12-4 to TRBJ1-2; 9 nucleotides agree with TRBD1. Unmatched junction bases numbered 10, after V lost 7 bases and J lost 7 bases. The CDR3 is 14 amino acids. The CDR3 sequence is CASTMTGGRFGYTF. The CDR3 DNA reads TGTGCCAGCACCATGACAGGGGGTCGATTTGGCTACACCTTC.

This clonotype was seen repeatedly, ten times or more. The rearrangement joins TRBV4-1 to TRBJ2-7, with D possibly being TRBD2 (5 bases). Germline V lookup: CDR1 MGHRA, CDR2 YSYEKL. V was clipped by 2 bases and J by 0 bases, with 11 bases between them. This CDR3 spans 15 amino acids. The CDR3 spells CASSQIGEPSYEQYF. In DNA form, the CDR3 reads TGCGCCAGCAGCCAAATCGGGGAGCCCTCCTACGAGCAGTACTTC.

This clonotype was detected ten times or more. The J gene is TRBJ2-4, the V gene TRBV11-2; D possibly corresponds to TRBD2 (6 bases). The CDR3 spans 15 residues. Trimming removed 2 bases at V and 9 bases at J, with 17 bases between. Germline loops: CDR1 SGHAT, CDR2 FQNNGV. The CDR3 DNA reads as TGTGCCAGCAGCTTAAGAGGGACTCGGAATATCATTCAGTACTTC. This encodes CASSLRGTRNIIQYF.

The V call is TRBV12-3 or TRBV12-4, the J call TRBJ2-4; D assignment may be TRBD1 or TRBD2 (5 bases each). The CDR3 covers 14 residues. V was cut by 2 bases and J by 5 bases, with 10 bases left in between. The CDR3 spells CASSLRGSQNIQYF. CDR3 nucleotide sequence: TGTGCCAGCAGTTTACGGGGCTCACAAAACATTCAGTACTTC.

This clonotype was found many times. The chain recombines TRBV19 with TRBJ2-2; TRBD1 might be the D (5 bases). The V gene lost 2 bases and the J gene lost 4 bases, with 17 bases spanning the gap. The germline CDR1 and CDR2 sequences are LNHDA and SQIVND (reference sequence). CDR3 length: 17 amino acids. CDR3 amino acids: CASSIRRRQFGTGELFF. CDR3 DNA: TGTGCCAGTAGTATACGGCGGAGACAGTTCGGCACCGGGGAGCTGTTTTTT.

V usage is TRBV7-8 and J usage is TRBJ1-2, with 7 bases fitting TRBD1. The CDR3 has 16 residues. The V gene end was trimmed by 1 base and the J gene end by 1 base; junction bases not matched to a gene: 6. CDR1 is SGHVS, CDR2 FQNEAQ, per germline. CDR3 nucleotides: TGTGCCAGCAGCTTAGGGGCAGGGGGACTTAACTATGGCTACACCTTC. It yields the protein CASSLGAGGLNYGYTF.

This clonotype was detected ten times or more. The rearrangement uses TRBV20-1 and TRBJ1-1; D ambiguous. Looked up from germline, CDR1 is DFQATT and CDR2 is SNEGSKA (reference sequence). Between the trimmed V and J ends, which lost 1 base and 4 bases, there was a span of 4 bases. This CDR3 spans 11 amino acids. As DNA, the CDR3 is TGCAGTGCTAGAGGGGGCACTGAAGCTTTCTTT. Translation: CSARGGTEAFF.

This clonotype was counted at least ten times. CDR3 region: CASSPLRGTEAFF. Written as DNA, the CDR3 is TGTGCCAGCAGCCCCCTGCGGGGGACTGAAGCTTTCTTT. The genes are TRBV11-2 and TRBJ1-1; D is possibly TRBD1 (5 bases). The CDR3 loop spans 13 amino acids. CDR1 SGHAT and CDR2 FQNNGV come from the germline V gene. Deletions cut 5 bases from V and 5 bases from J, with 12 bases between.

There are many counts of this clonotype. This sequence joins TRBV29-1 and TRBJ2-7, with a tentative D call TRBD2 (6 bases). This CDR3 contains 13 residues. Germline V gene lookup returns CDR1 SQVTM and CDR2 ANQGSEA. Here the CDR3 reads CGAGSGSSYEQYF. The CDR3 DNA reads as TGCGGGGCGGGGAGCGGAAGCTCCTACGAGCAGTACTTC.

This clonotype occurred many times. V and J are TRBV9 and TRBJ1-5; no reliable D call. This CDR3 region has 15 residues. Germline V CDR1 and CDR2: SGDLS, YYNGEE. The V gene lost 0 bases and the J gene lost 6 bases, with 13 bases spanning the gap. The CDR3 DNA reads TGTGCCAGCAGCGTAGGTCCAGAGAAAGGTCAGCCCCAGCATTTT. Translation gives CASSVGPEKGQPQHF. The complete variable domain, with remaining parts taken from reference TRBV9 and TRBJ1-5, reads DSGVTQTPKHLITATGQRVTLRCSPRSGDLSVYWYQQSLDQGLQFLIQYYNGEERAKGNILERFSAQQFPDLHSELNLSSLELGDSALYFCASSVGPEKGQPQHFGDGTRLSIL.

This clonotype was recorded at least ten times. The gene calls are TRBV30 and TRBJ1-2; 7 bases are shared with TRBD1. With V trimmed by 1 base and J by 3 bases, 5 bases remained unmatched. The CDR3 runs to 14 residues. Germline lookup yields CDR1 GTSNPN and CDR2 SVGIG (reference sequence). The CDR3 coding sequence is TGTGCCTGGAGTGCGGGACAGCTACACTATGGCTACACCTTC. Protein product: CAWSAGQLHYGYTF.

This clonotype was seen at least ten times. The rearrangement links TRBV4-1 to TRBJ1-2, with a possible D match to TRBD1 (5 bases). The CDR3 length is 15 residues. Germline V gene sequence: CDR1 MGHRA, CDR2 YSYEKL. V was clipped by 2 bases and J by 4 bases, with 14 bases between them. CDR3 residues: CASSQLMEGIYGYTF. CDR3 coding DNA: TGCGCCAGCAGCCAACTCATGGAGGGGATCTATGGCTACACCTTC.

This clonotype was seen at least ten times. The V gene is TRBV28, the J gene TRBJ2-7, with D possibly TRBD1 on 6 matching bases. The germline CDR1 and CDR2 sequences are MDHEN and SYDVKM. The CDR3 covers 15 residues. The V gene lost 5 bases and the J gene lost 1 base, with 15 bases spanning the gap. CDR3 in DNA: TGTGCCAGCAGTCTCAACAGGGATGAGTCCTACGAGCAGTACTTC. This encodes CASSLNRDESYEQYF.

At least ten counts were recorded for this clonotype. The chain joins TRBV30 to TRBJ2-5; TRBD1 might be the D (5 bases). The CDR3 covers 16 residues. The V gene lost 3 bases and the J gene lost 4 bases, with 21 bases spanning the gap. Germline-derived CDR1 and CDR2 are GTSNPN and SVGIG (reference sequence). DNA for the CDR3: TGTGCCTGGAGCTCGTGGGGCGGCTCGCTTGGAGAGACCCAGTACTTC. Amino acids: CAWSSWGGSLGETQYF.

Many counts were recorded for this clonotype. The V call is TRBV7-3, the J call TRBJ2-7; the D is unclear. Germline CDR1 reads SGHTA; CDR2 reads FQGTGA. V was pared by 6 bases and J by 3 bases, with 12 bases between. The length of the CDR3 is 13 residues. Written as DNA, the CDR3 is TGTGCCAGCAGTTATTCCACGGACTACGAGCAGTACTTC. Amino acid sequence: CASSYSTDYEQYF.

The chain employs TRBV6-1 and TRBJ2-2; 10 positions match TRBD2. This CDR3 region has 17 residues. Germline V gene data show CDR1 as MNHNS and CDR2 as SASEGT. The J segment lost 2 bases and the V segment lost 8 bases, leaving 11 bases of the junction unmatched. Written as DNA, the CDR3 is TGTGCCAGCTCACCGAGTAGCGGGAGGTCCAACACCGGGGAGCTGTTTTTT. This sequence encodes CASSPSSGRSNTGELFF.